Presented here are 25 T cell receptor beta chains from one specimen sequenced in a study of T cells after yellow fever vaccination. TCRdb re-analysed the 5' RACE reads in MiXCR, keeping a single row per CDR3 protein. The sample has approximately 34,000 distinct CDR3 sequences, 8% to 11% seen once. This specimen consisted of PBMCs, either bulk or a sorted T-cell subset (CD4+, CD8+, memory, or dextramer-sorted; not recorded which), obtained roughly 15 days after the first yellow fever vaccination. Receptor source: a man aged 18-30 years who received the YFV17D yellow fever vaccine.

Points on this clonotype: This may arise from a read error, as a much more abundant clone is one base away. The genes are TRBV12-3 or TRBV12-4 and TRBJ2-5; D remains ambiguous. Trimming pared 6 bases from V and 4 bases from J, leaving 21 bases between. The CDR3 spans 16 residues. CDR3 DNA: TGTGCCAGCAGCCACCCTGCGGTGGTTCTCGGAGAGACCCAGTACTTC. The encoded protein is CASSHPAVVLGETQYF.

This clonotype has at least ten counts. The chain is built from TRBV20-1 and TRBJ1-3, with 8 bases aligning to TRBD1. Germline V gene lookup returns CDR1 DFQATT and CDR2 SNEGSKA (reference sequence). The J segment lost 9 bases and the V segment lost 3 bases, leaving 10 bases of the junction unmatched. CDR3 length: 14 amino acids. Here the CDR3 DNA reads TGCAGTGCTAGGGGCCCAGGGGGCGCTGGCACCATATATTTT. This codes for CSARGPGGAGTIYF.

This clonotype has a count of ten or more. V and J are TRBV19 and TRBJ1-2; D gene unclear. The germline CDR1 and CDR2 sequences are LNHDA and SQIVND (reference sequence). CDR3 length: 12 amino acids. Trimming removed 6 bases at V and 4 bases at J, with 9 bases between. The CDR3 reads CASRVPLYGYTF. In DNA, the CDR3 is TGTGCCAGTAGAGTTCCCCTCTATGGCTACACCTTC.

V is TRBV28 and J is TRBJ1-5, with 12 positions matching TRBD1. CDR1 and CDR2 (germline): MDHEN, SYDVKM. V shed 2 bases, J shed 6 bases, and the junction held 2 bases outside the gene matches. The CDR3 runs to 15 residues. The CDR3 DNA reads TGTGCCAGCAGTTTAGGGACAGGGGGCCCTCAGCCCCAGCATTTT. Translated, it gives CASSLGTGGPQPQHF.

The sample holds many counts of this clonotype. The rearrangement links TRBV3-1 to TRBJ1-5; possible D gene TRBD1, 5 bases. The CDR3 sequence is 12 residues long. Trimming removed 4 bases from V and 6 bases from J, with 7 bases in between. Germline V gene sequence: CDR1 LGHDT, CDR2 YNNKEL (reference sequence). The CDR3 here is CASSLQGQPQHF. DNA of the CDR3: TGTGCCAGCAGCCTTCAGGGTCAGCCCCAGCATTTT.

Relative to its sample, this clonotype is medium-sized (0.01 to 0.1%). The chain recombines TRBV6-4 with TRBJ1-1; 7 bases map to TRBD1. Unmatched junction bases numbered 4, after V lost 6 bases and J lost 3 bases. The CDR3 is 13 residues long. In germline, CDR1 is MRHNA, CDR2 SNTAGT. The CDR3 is CASRARGDTEAFF. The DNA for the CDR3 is TGTGCCAGCAGGGCCAGGGGGGACACTGAAGCTTTCTTT.

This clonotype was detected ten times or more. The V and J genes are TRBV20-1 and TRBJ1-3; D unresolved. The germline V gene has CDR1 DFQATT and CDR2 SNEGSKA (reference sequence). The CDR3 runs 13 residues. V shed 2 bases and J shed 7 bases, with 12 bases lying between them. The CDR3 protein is CSARKSEENTIYF. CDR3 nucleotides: TGCAGTGCTAGAAAGTCAGAGGAGAACACCATATATTTT.

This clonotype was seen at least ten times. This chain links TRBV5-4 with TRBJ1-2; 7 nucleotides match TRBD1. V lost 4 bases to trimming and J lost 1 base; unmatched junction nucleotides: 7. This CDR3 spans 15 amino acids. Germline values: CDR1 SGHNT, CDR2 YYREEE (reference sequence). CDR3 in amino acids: CASSGGDRVNYGYTF. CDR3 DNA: TGTGCCAGCAGCGGAGGGGACAGAGTTAACTATGGCTACACCTTC.

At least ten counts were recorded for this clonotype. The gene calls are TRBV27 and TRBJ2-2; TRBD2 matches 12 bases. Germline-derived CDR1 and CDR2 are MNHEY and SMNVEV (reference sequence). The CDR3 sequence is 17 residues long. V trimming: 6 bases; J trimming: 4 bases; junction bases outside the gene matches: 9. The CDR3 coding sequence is TGTGCCAGCAGGCGCAAACTAGCGGGGGGTATCACCGGGGAGCTGTTTTTT. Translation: CASRRKLAGGITGELFF.

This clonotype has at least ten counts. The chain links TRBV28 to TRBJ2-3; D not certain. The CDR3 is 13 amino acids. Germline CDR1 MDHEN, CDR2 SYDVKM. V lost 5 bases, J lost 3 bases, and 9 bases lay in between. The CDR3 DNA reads TGTGCCAGCAGTGGATTAGCTACAGATACGCAGTATTTT. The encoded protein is CASSGLATDTQYF.

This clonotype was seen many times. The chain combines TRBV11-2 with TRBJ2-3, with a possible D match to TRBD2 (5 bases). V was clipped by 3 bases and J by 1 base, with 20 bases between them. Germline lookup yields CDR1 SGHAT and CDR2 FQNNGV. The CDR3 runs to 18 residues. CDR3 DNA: TGTGCCAGCAGCTTTAGACCCTTTGCCGCCGGGGGCACAGATACGCAGTATTTT. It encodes CASSFRPFAAGGTDTQYF.

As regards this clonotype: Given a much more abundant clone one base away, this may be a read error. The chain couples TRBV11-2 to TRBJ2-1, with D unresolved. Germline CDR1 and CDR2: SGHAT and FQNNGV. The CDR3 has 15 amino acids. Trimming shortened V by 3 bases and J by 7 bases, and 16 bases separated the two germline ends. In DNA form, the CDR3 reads TGTGCCAGCAGCTTTCACACCCTCTCACAAAATGAGCAGTTCTTC. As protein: CASSFHTLSQNEQFF.

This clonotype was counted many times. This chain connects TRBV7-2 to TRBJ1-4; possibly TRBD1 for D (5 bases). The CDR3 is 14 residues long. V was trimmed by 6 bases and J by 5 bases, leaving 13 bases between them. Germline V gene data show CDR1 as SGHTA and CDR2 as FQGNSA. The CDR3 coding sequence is TGTGCCAGCAGGGCCGCAGGGATAAATGAAAAACTGTTTTTT. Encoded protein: CASRAAGINEKLFF.

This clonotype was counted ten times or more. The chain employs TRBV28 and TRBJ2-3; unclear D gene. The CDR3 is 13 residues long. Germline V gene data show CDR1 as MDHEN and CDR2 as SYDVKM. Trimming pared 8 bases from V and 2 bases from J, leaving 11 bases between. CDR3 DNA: TGTGCCAGCGGTGGTAGCTTCACAGATACGCAGTATTTT. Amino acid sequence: CASGGSFTDTQYF. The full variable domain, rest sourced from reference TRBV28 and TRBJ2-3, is DVKVTQSSRYLVKRTGEKVFLECVQDMDHENMFWYRQDPGLGLRLIYFSYDVKMKEKGDIPEGYSVSREKKERFSLILESASTNQTSMYLCASGGSFTDTQYFGPGTRLTVL.

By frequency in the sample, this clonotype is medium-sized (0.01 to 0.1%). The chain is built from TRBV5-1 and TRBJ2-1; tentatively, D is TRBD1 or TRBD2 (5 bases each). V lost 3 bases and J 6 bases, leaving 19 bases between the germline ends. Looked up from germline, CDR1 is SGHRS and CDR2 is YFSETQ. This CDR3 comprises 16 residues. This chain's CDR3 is CASSSYGTESGNEQFF. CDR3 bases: TGCGCCAGCAGCTCCTACGGGACGGAGAGTGGCAATGAGCAGTTCTTC.

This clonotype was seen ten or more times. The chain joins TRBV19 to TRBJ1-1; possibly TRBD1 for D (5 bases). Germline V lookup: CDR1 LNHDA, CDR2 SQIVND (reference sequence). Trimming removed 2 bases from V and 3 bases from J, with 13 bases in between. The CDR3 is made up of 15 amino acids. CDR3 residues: CASSINPGGDTEAFF. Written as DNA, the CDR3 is TGTGCCAGTAGTATAAATCCGGGAGGGGACACTGAAGCTTTCTTT.

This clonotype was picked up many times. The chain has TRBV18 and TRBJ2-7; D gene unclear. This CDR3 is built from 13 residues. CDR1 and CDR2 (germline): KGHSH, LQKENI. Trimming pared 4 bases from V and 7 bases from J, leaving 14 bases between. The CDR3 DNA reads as TGTGCCAGCTCACACGGGCCACCGAAAGAGCAGTACGTC. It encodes CASSHGPPKEQYV.

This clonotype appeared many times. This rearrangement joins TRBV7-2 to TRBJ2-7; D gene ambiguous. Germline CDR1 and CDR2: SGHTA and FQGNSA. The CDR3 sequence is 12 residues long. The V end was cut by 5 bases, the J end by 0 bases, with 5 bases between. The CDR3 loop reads CASSHGSYEQYF. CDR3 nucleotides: TGTGCCAGCAGCCACGGCTCCTACGAGCAGTACTTC.

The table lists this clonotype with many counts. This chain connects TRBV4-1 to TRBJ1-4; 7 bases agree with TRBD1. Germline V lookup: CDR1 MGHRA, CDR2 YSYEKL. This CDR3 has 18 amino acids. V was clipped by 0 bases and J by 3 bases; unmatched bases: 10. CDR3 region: CASSQDKGTVFANEKLFF. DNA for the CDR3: TGCGCCAGCAGCCAAGATAAAGGGACAGTATTTGCTAATGAAAAACTGTTTTTT.

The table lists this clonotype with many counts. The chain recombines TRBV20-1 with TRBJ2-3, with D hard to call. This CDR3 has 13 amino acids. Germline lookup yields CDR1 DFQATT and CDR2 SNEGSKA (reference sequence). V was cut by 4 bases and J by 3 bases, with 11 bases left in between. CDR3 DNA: TGCAGTGCTACGAGTTTATCAACAGATACGCAGTATTTT. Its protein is CSATSLSTDTQYF.

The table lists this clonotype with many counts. Written as DNA, the CDR3 is TGTGCCAGCTCCGGGACAGGGGAGTACGAGCAGTACTTC. It translates to CASSGTGEYEQYF. The J gene is TRBJ2-7, the V gene TRBV7-3, with 10 nucleotides matching TRBD1. The CDR3 has 13 amino acids. The germline V gene has CDR1 SGHTA and CDR2 FQGTGA. J gave up 4 bases and V 8 bases, and 5 bases lay outside the gene matches.

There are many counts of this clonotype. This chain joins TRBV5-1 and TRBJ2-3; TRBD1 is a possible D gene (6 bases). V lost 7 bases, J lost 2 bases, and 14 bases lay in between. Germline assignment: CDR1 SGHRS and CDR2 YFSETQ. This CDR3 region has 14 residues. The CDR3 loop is CASLRDTHTDTQYF. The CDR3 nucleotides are TGCGCCAGCCTGAGGGACACACACACAGATACGCAGTATTTT.

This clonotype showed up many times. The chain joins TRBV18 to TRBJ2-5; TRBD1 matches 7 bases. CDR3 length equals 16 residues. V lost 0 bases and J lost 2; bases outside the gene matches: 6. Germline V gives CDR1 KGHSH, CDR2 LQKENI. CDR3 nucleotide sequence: TGTGCCAGCTCACCACCGGGACAGAATAAACAAGAGACCCAGTACTTC. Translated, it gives CASSPPGQNKQETQYF.

CDR3 coding DNA: TGTGCCAGCAGTGGCCCGGGACTAGACGCTACGCAGTATTTT. Amino acid sequence: CASSGPGLDATQYF. The V and J genes are TRBV6-1 and TRBJ2-3; TRBD2 agrees at 8 bases. V was pared by 4 bases and J by 8 bases, with 8 bases of the junction left unmatched. The germline V gene has CDR1 MNHNS and CDR2 SASEGT. CDR3 length: 14 residues.

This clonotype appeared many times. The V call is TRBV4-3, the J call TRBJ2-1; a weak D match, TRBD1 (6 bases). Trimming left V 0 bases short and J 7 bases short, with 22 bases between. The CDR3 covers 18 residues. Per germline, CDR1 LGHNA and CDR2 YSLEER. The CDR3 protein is CASSQDPRTGLGDNEQFF. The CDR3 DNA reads TGCGCCAGCAGCCAAGATCCCCGTACAGGGTTAGGCGATAATGAGCAGTTCTTC.